This passage covers 9 T cell receptor beta chains from one sample sequenced in a study of T cells in women clearing cervical HPV infection. Repertoires were generated with immunoSEQ multiplex PCR, while TCRdb's copy carries only in-frame clones and drops some. This repertoire includes about 19,000 clones. Source material: blood buffy coat. The source is a woman aged 18 to 75 with a cervical HPV16 infection that either progressed to CIN3+ or cleared (not recorded which).

Of note for this clone: The DNA ends 3 residues before the CDR3 does, and the rest of the CDR3 is filled in from the germline J gene. The V call is TRBV5-4, the J call TRBJ2-5; 9 nucleotides line up with TRBD2. After removal of 3 bases from V and 1 base from J, the junction contained 1 base not matched to a gene. This CDR3 is 14 amino acids long. Germline CDR1 is SGHNT and CDR2 is YYREEE (reference sequence). CDR3 DNA, as far as it was read: TGTGCCAGCAGCTCGCGGGAGGGCCAAGAGACC. This translates into CASSSREGQET. The complete CDR3 protein is CASSSREGQETQYF.

On this clone: Read coverage stops 3 residues before the CDR3 terminus; the germline J gene supplies the remainder. The J gene is TRBJ2-7, the V gene TRBV4-1, with 9 bases fitting TRBD1. This CDR3 is built from 15 residues. The trim removed 0 bases at V and 4 bases at J, leaving 4 bases unmatched. Germline lookup yields CDR1 MGHRA and CDR2 YSYEKL. The sequenced part of the CDR3 DNA is TGCGCCAGCAGCCAAGAGGATGGACAGGGGTACGAG. It codes for CASSQEDGQGYE. The CDR3 in full is CASSQEDGQGYEQYF.

In the case of this clone: Read sequence stops 3 residues before the CDR3 end, and the germline J gene provides the missing end. This chain connects TRBV2 to TRBJ2-3; TRBD1 might be the D (5 bases). Germline CDR1 SNHLY, CDR2 FYNNEI. The CDR3 sequence is 16 residues long. The DNA read from the CDR3 is TGTGCCAGCAGTGTGAGTTCAGGGTTAAGGCAAGAGACG. Its protein is CASSVSSGLRQET. The full CDR3 protein is CASSVSSGLRQETQYF.

Details on this clone: The read halts 3 residues ahead of the CDR3 end, with the missing end drawn from the germline J gene. V gene TRBV6-2 or TRBV6-3 combines with J gene TRBJ1-2; 8 nucleotides align to TRBD1. This CDR3 comprises 13 residues. Germline CDR1 is MNHEY and CDR2 is SVGEGT. CDR3 DNA (partial): TGTGCCAGCAAGACAGGGGCCCCCTACGAC. Translating it yields CASKTGAPYD. The entire CDR3 reads CASKTGAPYDYTF.

On this clone itself: The read finishes 3 residues shy of the CDR3 end, and the germline J gene is used to complete it. J is TRBJ2-1 and V is TRBV5-1; 12 nucleotides align to TRBD1. CDR3 length: 14 amino acids. With 3 bases clipped from V and 8 bases from J, the junction kept 3 bases outside the gene matches. CDR1 is SGHRS, CDR2 YFSETQ, per germline. The sequenced CDR3 bases are TGCGCCAGCAGCTCGGGGACAGGGGGCCATGAG. Residues: CASSSGTGGHE. The full-length CDR3 reads as CASSSGTGGHEQFF.

The covered CDR3 bases are TGTGCCAGCAGCCACCGACAGGCCAACTATGGC. This gives the protein CASSHRQANYG. The full-length CDR3 reads as CASSHRQANYGYTF. The chain couples TRBV7-2 to TRBJ1-2; tentative D call: TRBD1 (6 bases). The sequence runs out 3 residues before the end of the CDR3; the remainder is reconstructed from the germline J gene. The V and J ends lost 5 bases and 2 bases respectively, with 12 bases between them. The germline CDR1 and CDR2 sequences are SGHTA and FQGNSA. The length of the CDR3 is 14 residues.

Worth noting for this clone: The read stops 3 residues short of the end of the CDR3; the missing end is completed from the germline J gene. The gene calls are TRBV12-3 or TRBV12-4 and TRBJ2-3, with D maybe TRBD1 (6 bases). The germline V and J ends were trimmed by 6 bases and 5 bases, with 15 bases remaining between them. The length of the CDR3 is 14 residues. Incomplete CDR3 DNA: TGTGCCAGCAGCCTCTCCACAGGGCTAGATACG. Translating gives CASSLSTGLDT. The CDR3, in full, reads CASSLSTGLDTQYF.

Comment on this clone: The sequenced fragment ends 3 residues before the CDR3 boundary, so the rest is inferred from the germline J gene. V and J are TRBV2 and TRBJ2-3; TRBD1 might be the D (5 bases). The CDR3 is 14 amino acids. The V gene's germline CDR1 is SNHLY and CDR2 FYNNEI. The covered CDR3 bases are TGTGCCAGCAGGAGAACCAGGGATACGGGCACG. Translating it yields CASRRTRDTGT. The CDR3 as a whole reads CASRRTRDTGTQYF.

About this clone: The read falls 3 residues short of the CDR3 end, and the missing part is taken from the germline J gene. V is TRBV2 and J is TRBJ2-1; perhaps TRBD1 as D (6 bases). V lost 7 bases and J 6 bases, leaving 19 bases between the germline ends. The CDR3 extends over 15 amino acids. Looked up from germline, CDR1 is SNHLY and CDR2 is FYNNEI. The sequenced CDR3 bases are TGTGCCAGCACTTTACAGGGTGGGCTAGGCAATGAG. This sequence encodes CASTLQGGLGNE. From start to end, the CDR3 is CASTLQGGLGNEQFF.